This note documents a single T cell receptor beta chain sequence. What it recognizes is unknown. CDR1 and CDR2 from the germline V gene are MNHEY and SVGAGI. The J segment lost 10 bases and the V segment lost 8 bases, leaving 11 bases of the junction unmatched. CDR3 length equals 13 residues. The data were taken from a study of cytomegalovirus exposure and HLA in healthy donors. Study outcomes and limitations: V- and J-gene trimming of TCR beta was linked (in a later analysis) to a missense DCLRE1C variant.

PCR involved 60 Vbeta and 13 Jbeta primers. Measured with immunoSEQ multiplex PCR; TCRdb has only the in-frame clones, and not every one. The repertoire holds roughly 72,000 clones, with 60% to 80% as singletons. The specimen sequenced was PBMCs. The sequence came from a woman aged 40 to 49 in good health and CMV-seropositive. This chain connects TRBV6-5 to TRBJ2-1; the match to TRBD2 covers 7 bases. CDR3 sequence (DNA): TGTGCCAGCTTTGGTACTAGCGCACAGGAGCAGTTCTTC. Translation gives CASFGTSAQEQFF.